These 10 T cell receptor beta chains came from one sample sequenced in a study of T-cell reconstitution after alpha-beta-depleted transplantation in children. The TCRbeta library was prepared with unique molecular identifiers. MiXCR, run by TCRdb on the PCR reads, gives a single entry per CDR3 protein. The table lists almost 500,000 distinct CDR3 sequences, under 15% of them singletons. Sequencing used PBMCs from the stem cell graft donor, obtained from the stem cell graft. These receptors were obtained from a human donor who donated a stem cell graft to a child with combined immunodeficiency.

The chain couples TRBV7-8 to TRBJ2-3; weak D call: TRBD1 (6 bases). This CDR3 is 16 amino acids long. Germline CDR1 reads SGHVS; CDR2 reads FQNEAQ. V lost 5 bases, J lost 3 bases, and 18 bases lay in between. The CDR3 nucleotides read TGTGCCAGCAGCCTCGGACAGACTCGCGGTACAGATACGCAGTATTTT. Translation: CASSLGQTRGTDTQYF.

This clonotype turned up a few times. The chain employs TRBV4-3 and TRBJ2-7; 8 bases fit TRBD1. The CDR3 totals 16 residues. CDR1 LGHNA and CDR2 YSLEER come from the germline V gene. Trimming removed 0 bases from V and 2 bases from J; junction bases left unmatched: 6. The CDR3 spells CASSQDHRTGPYEQYF. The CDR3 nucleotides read TGCGCCAGCAGCCAAGATCATAGGACAGGGCCCTACGAGCAGTACTTC.

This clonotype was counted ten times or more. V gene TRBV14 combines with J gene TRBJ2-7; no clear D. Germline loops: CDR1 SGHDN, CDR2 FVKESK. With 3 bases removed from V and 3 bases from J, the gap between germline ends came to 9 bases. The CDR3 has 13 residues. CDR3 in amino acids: CASSHGHGYEQYF. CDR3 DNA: TGTGCCAGCAGCCACGGCCACGGCTACGAGCAGTACTTC.

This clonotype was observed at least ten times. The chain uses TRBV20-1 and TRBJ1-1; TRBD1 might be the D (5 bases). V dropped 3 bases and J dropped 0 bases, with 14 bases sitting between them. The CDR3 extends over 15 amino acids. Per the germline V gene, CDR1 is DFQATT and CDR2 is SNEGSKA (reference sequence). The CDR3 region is CSARIPGLLNTEAFF. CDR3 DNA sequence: TGCAGTGCTAGGATACCGGGACTTCTGAACACTGAAGCTTTCTTT.

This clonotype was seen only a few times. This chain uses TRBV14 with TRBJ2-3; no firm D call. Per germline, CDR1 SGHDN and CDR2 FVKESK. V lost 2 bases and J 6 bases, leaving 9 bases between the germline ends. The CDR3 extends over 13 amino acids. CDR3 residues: CASSQLLDDTQYF. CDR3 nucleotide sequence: TGTGCCAGCAGCCAACTGTTGGACGATACGCAGTATTTT.

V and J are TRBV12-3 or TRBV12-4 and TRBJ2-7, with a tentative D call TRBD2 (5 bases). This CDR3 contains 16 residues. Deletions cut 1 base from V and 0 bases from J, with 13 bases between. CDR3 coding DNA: TGTGCCAGCAGTTTAGGGGGAGCCAGGTCCTCCTACGAGCAGTACTTC. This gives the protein CASSLGGARSSYEQYF.

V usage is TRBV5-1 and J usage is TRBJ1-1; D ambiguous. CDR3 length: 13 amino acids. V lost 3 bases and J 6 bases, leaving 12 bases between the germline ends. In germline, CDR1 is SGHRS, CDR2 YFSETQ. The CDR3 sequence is CASSSGFRAEAFF. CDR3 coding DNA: TGCGCCAGCAGCTCGGGGTTTAGGGCTGAAGCTTTCTTT.

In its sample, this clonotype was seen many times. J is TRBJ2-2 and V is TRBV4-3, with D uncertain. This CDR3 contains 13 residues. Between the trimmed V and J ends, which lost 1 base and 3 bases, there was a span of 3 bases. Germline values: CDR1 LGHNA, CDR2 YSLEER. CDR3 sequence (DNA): TGCGCCAGCAGCCAAGTATACACCGGGGAGCTGTTTTTT. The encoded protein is CASSQVYTGELFF.

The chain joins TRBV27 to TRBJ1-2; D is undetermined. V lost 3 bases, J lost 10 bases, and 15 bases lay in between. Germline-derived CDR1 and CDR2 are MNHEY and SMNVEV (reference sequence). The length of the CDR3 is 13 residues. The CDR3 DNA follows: TGTGCCAGCAGTTTCCGATTAATCGGCGACTACACCTTC. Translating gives CASSFRLIGDYTF.

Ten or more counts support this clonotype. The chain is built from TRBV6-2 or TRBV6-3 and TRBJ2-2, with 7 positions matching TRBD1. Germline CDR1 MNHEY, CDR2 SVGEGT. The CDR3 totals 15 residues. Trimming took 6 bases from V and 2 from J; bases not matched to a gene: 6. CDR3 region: CASRPGQKNTGELFF. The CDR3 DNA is TGTGCCAGCAGACCGGGACAGAAAAACACCGGGGAGCTGTTTTTT.